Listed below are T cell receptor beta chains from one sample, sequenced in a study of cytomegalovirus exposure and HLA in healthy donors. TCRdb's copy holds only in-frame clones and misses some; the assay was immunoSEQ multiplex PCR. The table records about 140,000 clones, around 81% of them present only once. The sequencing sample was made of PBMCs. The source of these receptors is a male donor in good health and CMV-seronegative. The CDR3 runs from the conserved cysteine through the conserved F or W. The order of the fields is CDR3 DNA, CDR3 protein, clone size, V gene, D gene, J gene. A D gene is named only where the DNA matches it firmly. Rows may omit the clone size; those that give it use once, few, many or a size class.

DNA: TGTGCCAGCAGTCTAGAGGGAACTAACTATGGCTACACCTTC
CDR3: CASSLEGTNYGYTF
size: NA
V: TRBV27
D: NA
J: TRBJ1-2

DNA: TGTGCCAGCAGACCCGACAGGGGATGGAACTATGGCTACACCTTC
CDR3: CASRPDRGWNYGYTF
size: NA
V: TRBV2
D: TRBD1
J: TRBJ1-2

DNA: TGTGCCAGCAGCCAGGAAATAGCTGTTACCTACGAGCAGTACTTC
CDR3: CASSQEIAVTYEQYF
size: NA
V: TRBV4-2
D: NA
J: TRBJ2-7

DNA: TGTGCCAGCAGTGGCCGAGGGGGGGTTTCTGGAAACACCATATATTTT
CDR3: CASSGRGGVSGNTIYF
size: NA
V: TRBV6-1
D: NA
J: TRBJ1-3

DNA: TGTGCCACCAGCAGAGAGGGCAGAGCAAACTATGGCTACACCTTC
CDR3: CATSREGRANYGYTF
size: NA
V: TRBV15
D: NA
J: TRBJ1-2

DNA: TGTGCCTGGGACGGACAGTGGAACACTGAAGCTTTCTTT
CDR3: CAWDGQWNTEAFF
size: few
V: TRBV30
D: NA
J: TRBJ1-1

DNA: TGTGCTAGTGGTCCCAGGGGTTGGGACACTGAAGCTTTCTTT
CDR3: CASGPRGWDTEAFF
size: NA
V: TRBV12-5
D: NA
J: TRBJ1-1

DNA: TGTGCCAGCAGCAACCAGGGGGCGAACACCGGGGAGCTGTTTTTT
CDR3: CASSNQGANTGELFF
size: once
V: TRBV11-3
D: TRBD1
J: TRBJ2-2

DNA: TGTGCCGGAGATCGGACAGGTAGCAATCAGCCCCAGCATTTT
CDR3: CAGDRTGSNQPQHF
size: NA
V: TRBV6-1
D: TRBD1
J: TRBJ1-5

DNA: TGTGCCAGTAGTATAGATCTGGGGGGTGAAGCTTTCTTT
CDR3: CASSIDLGGEAFF
size: NA
V: TRBV19
D: NA
J: TRBJ1-1

DNA: TGTGCCAGCAGTGATAGGACAGTCAATCAGCCCCAGCATTTT
CDR3: CASSDRTVNQPQHF
size: NA
V: TRBV2
D: NA
J: TRBJ1-5

DNA: TGTGCCAGCAGACGACGCGGGACGGAAGATGAAAAACTGTTTTTT
CDR3: CASRRRGTEDEKLFF
size: once
V: TRBV2
D: NA
J: TRBJ1-4

DNA: TGTGCCAGCAGAATAAGCGGGAGTACCTACAATGAGCAGTTCTTC
CDR3: CASRISGSTYNEQFF
size: NA
V: TRBV6-5
D: TRBD2
J: TRBJ2-1

DNA: TGTGCCAGCAGCTTACGACTGTTGAACTATGGCTACACCTTC
CDR3: CASSLRLLNYGYTF
size: once
V: TRBV7-2
D: NA
J: TRBJ1-2

DNA: TGTGCCTGGAGTGGCCACAGAATCGGCAGGGCTGGCTACACCTTC
CDR3: CAWSGHRIGRAGYTF
size: once
V: TRBV30
D: NA
J: TRBJ1-2

DNA: TGTGCCAGCAGCTTGAGCTCCTACAATGAGCAGTTCTTC
CDR3: CASSLSSYNEQFF
size: NA
V: TRBV11-2
D: NA
J: TRBJ2-1

DNA: TGTGCCAGCAGCCAAGGACTGACCGCTTACGAGCAGTACTTC
CDR3: CASSQGLTAYEQYF
size: NA
V: TRBV14
D: NA
J: TRBJ2-7

DNA: TGCGCCAGCAGCCAAAGGGAGAAGGCAGCGGGAGGGCAGTTCTTC
CDR3: CASSQREKAAGGQFF
size: NA
V: TRBV4-1
D: TRBD2
J: TRBJ2-1